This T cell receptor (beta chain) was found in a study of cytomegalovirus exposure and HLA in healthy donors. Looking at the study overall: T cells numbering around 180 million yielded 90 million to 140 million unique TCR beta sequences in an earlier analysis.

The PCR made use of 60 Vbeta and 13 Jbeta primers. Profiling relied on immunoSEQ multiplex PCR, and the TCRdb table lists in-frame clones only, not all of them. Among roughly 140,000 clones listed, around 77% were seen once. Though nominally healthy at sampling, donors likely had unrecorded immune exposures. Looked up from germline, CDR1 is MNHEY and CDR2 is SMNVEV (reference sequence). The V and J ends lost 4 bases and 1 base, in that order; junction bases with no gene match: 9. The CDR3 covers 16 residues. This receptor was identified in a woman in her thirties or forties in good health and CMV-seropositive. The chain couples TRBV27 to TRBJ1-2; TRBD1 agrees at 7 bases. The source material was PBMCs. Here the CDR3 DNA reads TGTGCCAGCAGTTCGTTGACAGGGCTAAATAACTATGGCTACACCTTC. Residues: CASSSLTGLNNYGYTF.